A single sample gave rise to the 11 T cell receptor beta chains below, sequenced in a study of cytomegalovirus exposure and HLA in healthy donors listed by TCRdb under 2017. Library preparation used the immunoSEQ multiplex PCR assay. For the multiplex PCR, a mixture combining 60 forward primers for TCR Vbeta segments and 13 reverse primers for TCR Jbeta segments was used. TCRdb obtained this table from immuneACCESS and retained in-frame rearrangements with V and J assigned. These tables miss some clones; where compared with another copy, unresolved V genes account for less than half of the shortfall, and the remainder is unexplained. The sample records some 77,000 clones, 79% of which are singletons. About 22% of the sample goes to the ten largest clones. The sequencing input was PBMCs. The receptors shown here come from a woman between 35 and 50 years old in good health and CMV-seropositive.

This chain connects TRBV6-4 to TRBJ1-3; D is perhaps TRBD1 (6 bases). The CDR3 runs 14 residues. Germline V CDR1 and CDR2: MRHNA, SNTAGT. The CDR3 DNA is TGTGCACCGGGGACAAAGAGCTCTGGAAACACCATATATTTT. Residues: CAPGTKSSGNTIYF.

This clone has more than one count but fewer than ten. The rearrangement links TRBV18 to TRBJ1-1, with D perhaps TRBD1 (6 bases). In germline, CDR1 is KGHSH, CDR2 LQKENI. V gave up 6 bases and J gave up 1 base, with 12 bases separating them. This CDR3 comprises 14 residues. Here the CDR3 reads CASSHDRKNTEAFF. The CDR3 DNA is TGTGCCAGCTCCCACGACAGGAAGAACACTGAAGCTTTCTTT.

This clone showed up just once. The rearrangement links TRBV5-1 to TRBJ1-6; D call uncertain. V was shortened by 2 bases and J by 5 bases, with 8 bases between the two germline ends. Per germline, CDR1 SGHRS and CDR2 YFSETQ. The CDR3 loop spans 14 amino acids. This CDR3 reads CASSLGLDNSPLHF. The CDR3 nucleotides read TGCGCCAGCAGCTTAGGACTGGATAATTCACCCCTCCACTTT. The entire variable domain, with the rest obtained from reference TRBV5-1 and TRBJ1-6, is as follows: KAGVTQTPRYLIKTRGQQVTLSCSPISGHRSVSWYQQTPGQGLQFLFEYFSETQRNKGNFPGRFSGRQFSNSRSEMNVSTLELGDSALYLCASSLGLDNSPLHFGNGTRLTVT.

As DNA, the CDR3 is TGTGCCAGCAATACGGGTATGGAGACCCAGTACTTC. As protein: CASNTGMETQYF. The chain uses TRBV2 and TRBJ2-5; the D is unclear. Germline CDR1 and CDR2: SNHLY and FYNNEI. The V gene lost 7 bases and the J gene lost 5 bases, with 11 bases spanning the gap. The CDR3 consists of 12 residues.

The chain carries TRBV5-8 and TRBJ2-7; perhaps TRBD1 as D (6 bases). V lost 4 bases to trimming and J lost 6 bases, with 17 bases between them. The CDR3 is 14 amino acids. The germline gives CDR1 SGHTS, CDR2 YDEGEE. CDR3 amino acids: CASSLEQGSSEQYF. The CDR3 DNA reads as TGTGCCAGCAGCCTGGAACAGGGTAGCAGCGAGCAGTACTTC. Full variable domain (outside the CDR3, taken from reference TRBV5-8 and TRBJ2-7): EAGVTQSPTHLIKTRGQQATLRCSPISGHTSVYWYQQALGLGLQFLLWYDEGEERNRGNFPPRFSGRQFPNYSSELNVNALELEDSALYLCASSLEQGSSEQYFGPGTRLTVT.

The V call is TRBV28, the J call TRBJ2-7, with TRBD2 matching over 7 bases. The germline V gene has CDR1 MDHEN and CDR2 SYDVKM. J was trimmed by 0 bases and V by 4 bases; bases with no gene match: 6. This CDR3 contains 15 residues. DNA for the CDR3: TGTGCCAGCAGTTCTAGCGGAAGCAGCTCCTACGAGCAGTACTTC. Translating it yields CASSSSGSSSYEQYF.

The rearrangement uses TRBV27 and TRBJ1-1; 7 nucleotides agree with TRBD1. The CDR3 sequence is 13 residues long. CDR1 is MNHEY, CDR2 SMNVEV, per germline (reference sequence). V lost 6 bases and J lost 3; bases outside the gene matches: 4. CDR3 protein: CASRTGTYTEAFF. The CDR3 region has the DNA TGTGCCAGCAGGACAGGGACATACACTGAAGCTTTCTTT.

The chain carries TRBV28 and TRBJ2-1, with 8 nucleotides matching TRBD2. The V gene's germline CDR1 is MDHEN and CDR2 SYDVKM. This CDR3 contains 17 residues. V trimming: 1 base; J trimming: 7 bases; junction bases outside the gene matches: 12. CDR3 DNA: TGTGCCAGCAGTTTATTGCGTAGTAGCGGGGTCACAAATGAGCAGTTCTTC. Amino acids: CASSLLRSSGVTNEQFF.

The V and J genes are TRBV6-1 and TRBJ2-5; tentative D call: TRBD2 (6 bases). Trimming shortened V by 11 bases and J by 7 bases, and 20 bases separated the two germline ends. Germline V CDR1 and CDR2: MNHNS, SASEGT. The CDR3 is 13 amino acids. The CDR3 sequence: CAARAGILGTQYF. The CDR3 nucleotides read TGTGCCGCGAGGGCGGGAATTCTGGGGACCCAGTACTTC.

J is TRBJ1-5 and V is TRBV6-1; no firm D call. The germline CDR1 and CDR2 sequences are MNHNS and SASEGT. The CDR3 extends over 14 amino acids. V lost 1 base, J lost 4 bases, and 8 bases lay in between. CDR3 DNA sequence: TGTGCCAGCAGTGAAGGGCCCGGGAATCAGCCCCAGCATTTT. This translates into CASSEGPGNQPQHF.

As regards this clone: The identical CDR3 is also encoded by other nucleotide sequences in the sample. The chain recombines TRBV18 with TRBJ1-2; 10 bases agree with TRBD1. In germline, CDR1 is KGHSH, CDR2 LQKENI. The CDR3 extends over 14 amino acids. Trimming cost V 2 bases and J 6 bases; bases outside gene matches: 3. CDR3 nucleotide sequence: TGTGCCAGCTCACCAGCGGGACAGGGGAATGGCTACACCTTC. Its translation: CASSPAGQGNGYTF.